This passage covers 16 T cell receptor beta chains from one sample sequenced in a study of blood T cell repertoires in COVID-19. The table came from immunoSEQ multiplex PCR; TCRdb's copy has only in-frame clones and leaves some out. Of 130,000 to 150,000 clones listed, 70% to 90% are singletons. Source material: PBMCs or T cells enriched from blood (not recorded which). The receptors stem from a woman between 35 and 50 years old who had recovered from COVID-19.

V and J are TRBV7-9 and TRBJ1-3, with D possibly matching TRBD1 (6 bases). Germline CDR1 and CDR2: SEHNR and FQNEAQ (reference sequence). Trimming took off 5 bases at V and 2 bases at J, with 16 bases between the two ends. CDR3 size: 16 residues. The CDR3 nucleotides are TGTGCCAGCAGCCCCGGCCCGGCAGGGGCTGGAAACACCATATATTTT. This gives the protein CASSPGPAGAGNTIYF. Supplemented by reference TRBV7-9 and TRBJ1-3, the full variable domain reads DTGVSQNPRHKITKRGQNVTFRCDPISEHNRLYWYRQTLGQGPEFLTYFQNEAQLEKSRLLSDRFSAERPKGSFSTLEIQRTEQGDSAMYLCASSPGPAGAGNTIYFGEGSWLTVV.

This rearrangement joins TRBV9 to TRBJ2-7; TRBD2 is a possible D gene (5 bases). Trimming took off 0 bases at V and 5 bases at J, with 6 bases between the two ends. Looked up from germline, CDR1 is SGDLS and CDR2 is YYNGEE. The CDR3 length is 12 residues. Here the CDR3 reads CASSVAGDEQYF. CDR3 sequence (DNA): TGTGCCAGCAGCGTAGCCGGGGACGAGCAGTACTTC.

In this sample, this clone is medium-sized (0.01 to 0.1%). This chain links TRBV6-5 with TRBJ2-7; D unclear. The CDR3 has 14 amino acids. Germline loops: CDR1 MNHEY, CDR2 SVGAGI. Trimming left V 0 bases short and J 3 bases short, with 9 bases between. The CDR3 nucleotides are TGTGCCAGCAGTTACTCAGTTCCCGGCTACGAGCAGTACTTC. It encodes CASSYSVPGYEQYF.

This sequence joins TRBV2 and TRBJ2-1, with 8 bases that match TRBD1. Unmatched junction bases numbered 8, after V lost 6 bases and J lost 4 bases. From germline, CDR1 is SNHLY and CDR2 FYNNEI. The CDR3 spans 15 residues. CDR3 residues: CASRTRQGLYNEQFF. CDR3 sequence (DNA): TGTGCCAGCAGGACCCGACAGGGGCTTTACAATGAGCAGTTCTTC.

The CDR3 DNA reads as TGTGCCAGCAGCTTACCCGGGACAGCAAATGAGCAGTTCTTC. Amino acids: CASSLPGTANEQFF. The rearrangement links TRBV7-3 to TRBJ2-1; TRBD1 aligns across 7 bases. The CDR3 loop spans 14 amino acids. Unmatched junction bases numbered 5, after V lost 2 bases and J lost 7 bases. Germline V gene lookup returns CDR1 SGHTA and CDR2 FQGTGA.

The chain has TRBV7-9 and TRBJ1-1; possibly TRBD1 for D (5 bases). V was pared by 5 bases and J by 10 bases, with 17 bases between. The CDR3 loop spans 13 amino acids. Germline CDR1 SEHNR, CDR2 FQNEAQ (reference sequence). The DNA for the CDR3 is TGTGCCAGCAGCCCCCTTGGAGGGGACGGAGCTTTCTTT. Protein: CASSPLGGDGAFF.

This clone was seen just once. The rearrangement uses TRBV27 and TRBJ2-4; 9 bases line up with TRBD1. This CDR3 contains 13 residues. Germline trimming cut 10 bases from V and 5 bases from J; bases unmatched to any gene: 6. Germline CDR1 MNHEY, CDR2 SMNVEV (reference sequence). DNA for the CDR3: TGTGCCACCATTAGACAGGGGGAAAACATTCAGTACTTC. Its protein is CATIRQGENIQYF.

The chain employs TRBV5-1 and TRBJ2-7; tentative D call: TRBD2 (6 bases). Germline V CDR1 and CDR2: SGHRS, YFSETQ. The V end lost 0 bases, the J end lost 1 base, and 14 bases lay between the germline ends. The CDR3 length is 16 residues. The CDR3 DNA reads TGCGCCAGCAGCTTGGGACGTGGAAGCGGGTCCTACGAGCAGTACTTC. Protein: CASSLGRGSGSYEQYF.

The chain recombines TRBV7-9 with TRBJ1-2, with a tentative D call TRBD1 (6 bases). CDR1 is SEHNR, CDR2 FQNEAQ, per germline (reference sequence). The CDR3 consists of 15 residues. Deletions cut 2 bases from V and 4 bases from J, with 14 bases between. CDR3 protein: CASSLRGTRVYGYTF. Written as DNA, the CDR3 is TGTGCCAGCAGCTTAAGAGGGACAAGGGTCTATGGCTACACCTTC.

This sequence joins TRBV3-1 (or the pseudogene TRBV3-2) and TRBJ1-2; 8 bases align to TRBD1. CDR3 length: 16 residues. Germline assignment: CDR1 LGHDT and CDR2 YNNKEL (reference sequence). The V and J ends lost 3 bases and 0 bases, in that order; junction bases with no gene match: 6. CDR3 residues: CASSQRAGQANYGYTF. For the CDR3, the DNA is TGTGCCAGCAGCCAGAGGGCGGGACAGGCTAACTATGGCTACACCTTC.

J is TRBJ2-5 and V is TRBV7-2; TRBD2 agrees at 7 bases. Trimming at V came to 5 bases and at J to 1 base, leaving 1 base not matched to a gene. The CDR3 has 13 amino acids. Germline CDR1 is SGHTA and CDR2 is FQGNSA. The CDR3 DNA is TGTGCCAGCAGCCGGGGGGTCCAAGAGACCCAGTACTTC. It codes for CASSRGVQETQYF.

V and J are TRBV7-9 and TRBJ2-7; TRBD2 agrees at 11 bases. The V gene end was trimmed by 4 bases and the J gene end by 6 bases; junction bases not matched to a gene: 14. CDR3 size: 17 residues. CDR1 SEHNR and CDR2 FQNEAQ come from the germline V gene (reference sequence). This CDR3 reads CASSYVLAGALYSEQYF. CDR3 sequence (DNA): TGTGCCAGCAGCTATGTACTAGCGGGGGCCCTCTATAGCGAGCAGTACTTC. Variable domain in full (rest from reference TRBV7-9 and TRBJ2-7): DTGVSQNPRHKITKRGQNVTFRCDPISEHNRLYWYRQTLGQGPEFLTYFQNEAQLEKSRLLSDRFSAERPKGSFSTLEIQRTEQGDSAMYLCASSYVLAGALYSEQYFGPGTRLTVT.

The V and J genes are TRBV5-5 and TRBJ2-2, with 11 bases lining up with TRBD2. The CDR3 loop spans 19 amino acids. Germline V lookup: CDR1 SGHKS, CDR2 YYEKEE (reference sequence). V lost 0 bases, J lost 3 bases, and 10 bases stayed unmatched. CDR3 sequence: CASSLVPIAGGPDTGELFF. CDR3 coding DNA: TGTGCCAGCAGCTTGGTCCCCATAGCGGGAGGGCCAGACACCGGGGAGCTGTTTTTT.

CDR3 in DNA: TGTGCCAGCAGTCCACAGGGGAACTATGGCTACACCTTC. This sequence encodes CASSPQGNYGYTF. V and J are TRBV27 and TRBJ1-2; 7 nucleotides align to TRBD1. The CDR3 is 13 residues long. The germline V gene has CDR1 MNHEY and CDR2 SMNVEV (reference sequence). The V gene end was trimmed by 5 bases and the J gene end by 2 bases; junction bases not matched to a gene: 2.

This sequence joins TRBV27 and TRBJ1-1; D remains ambiguous. The CDR3 is 14 residues long. The V gene lost 5 bases and the J gene lost 1 base, with 11 bases spanning the gap. Germline CDR1 reads MNHEY; CDR2 reads SMNVEV (reference sequence). The CDR3 bases are TGTGCCAGCAGTATAGGCGGCAAGAACACTGAAGCTTTCTTT. It translates to CASSIGGKNTEAFF.

This chain's CDR3 is CASQGHSISNYGYTF. The CDR3 coding sequence is TGTGCCAGCCAGGGACACTCGATCTCTAACTATGGCTACACCTTC. This chain joins TRBV2 and TRBJ1-2; D may be TRBD1 (6 bases). The CDR3 is 15 residues long. Germline CDR1 is SNHLY and CDR2 is FYNNEI. Deletions cut 8 bases from V and 0 bases from J, with 16 bases between.